This T cell receptor beta chain was recorded in a study of Ad26.COV2.S vaccination and SARS-CoV-2 variants. Study-wide points: Vaccine recipients surpassed placebo recipients in spike-specific TCR breadth. Analyses that measured TCR breadth and depth may have underestimated total T cell responses.

The CDR3 consists of 17 residues. Per germline, CDR1 SGHTA and CDR2 FQGNSA. V lost 4 bases, J lost 4 bases, and 22 bases lay in between. TCRdb's table, derived via immunoSEQ multiplex PCR, lists solely in-frame clones and lacks some. The table shows around 450,000 clones, with roughly nine tenths occurring only once. This sample's treatment: around 19 received Ad26.COV2.S at low or high dose, single or two shots; 5 received placebo; per-sample allocation not given. Samples came from day 63 after the first vaccine or placebo injection. About this clone itself: What it recognizes is unknown.

This receptor was identified in a person between 18 and 65 years old who received the Ad26.COV2.S COVID-19 vaccine or a placebo. Sequencing used peripheral blood, obtained in a trial of Ad26.COV2.S vaccine versus placebo. The J gene is TRBJ2-5, the V gene TRBV7-2, with D unresolved. CDR3 residues: CASSYLFSYPARETQYF. CDR3 nucleotides: TGTGCCAGCAGCTACCTTTTTAGCTACCCGGCAAGAGAGACCCAGTACTTC.